The 23 T cell receptor beta chains below all came from one sample that was sequenced in a study of shared clonotypes between healthy human individuals. Libraries were prepared by immunoSEQ multiplex PCR; TCRdb keeps only in-frame clonotypes and omits some of them. The data hold more than 2 million clones, with 85% to 95% observed a single time. Sequenced input: naive CD4+ T cells sorted from blood. Sample subset: CD45RA+ positively selected. The receptors were sampled from a man between 18 and 29 years old in good health.

For this clone: In the same sample, other DNA sequences code for this CDR3. The J gene is TRBJ1-1, the V gene TRBV6-1; D is possibly TRBD1 (5 bases). CDR3 length: 11 residues. The germline V gene has CDR1 MNHNS and CDR2 SASEGT. The germline V and J ends were trimmed by 9 bases and 2 bases, with 7 bases remaining between them. The CDR3 spells CASRGNTEAFF. DNA of the CDR3: TGTGCCAGTAGGGGTAACACTGAAGCTTTCTTT.

This clone was seen just once. V is TRBV11-2 and J is TRBJ1-1, with TRBD1 identical over 7 bases. The germline V gene encodes CDR1 SGHAT and CDR2 FQNNGV. CDR3 length equals 12 residues. The ends lost 1 base at V and 8 bases at J; junction bases unmatched: 1. The CDR3 reads CASSLAGGEAFF. As DNA, the CDR3 is TGTGCCAGCAGCTTAGCAGGGGGGGAAGCTTTCTTT.

Comments on this clone: Other DNA variants within this sample encode the same CDR3. J is TRBJ2-7 and V is TRBV7-2, with D perhaps matching TRBD1 (5 bases). The CDR3 has 14 amino acids. Germline V CDR1 and CDR2: SGHTA, FQGNSA. Trimming pared 2 bases from V and 0 bases from J, leaving 8 bases between. The CDR3 coding sequence is TGTGCCAGCAGCTTATCCCAGGGCTCCTACGAGCAGTACTTC. Protein: CASSLSQGSYEQYF.

The chain employs TRBV19 and TRBJ2-4; D is perhaps TRBD1 or TRBD2 (6 bases each). This CDR3 has 14 amino acids. V lost 1 base and J 5 bases, leaving 9 bases between the germline ends. Germline-derived CDR1 and CDR2 are LNHDA and SQIVND (reference sequence). The CDR3 nucleotides read TGTGCCAGTAGTATAGTGGGGGGCCAAAACATTCAGTACTTC. As protein: CASSIVGGQNIQYF.

This clone is a singleton in its sample. This sequence may be a read error, since a much larger clone differs from it by one base. This chain connects TRBV10-3 to TRBJ2-2, with D tentatively TRBD1 (6 bases). Germline CDR1 ENHRY, CDR2 SYGVKD. The CDR3 length is 14 residues. CDR3 nucleotide sequence: TGTGCCATCAGTGGGACAGCGAACACCGGGGAGCCGTTTTTT. It yields the protein CAISGTANTGEPFF.

The chain employs TRBV6-1 and TRBJ1-2, with D hard to call. V was clipped by 5 bases and J by 0 bases, with 7 bases between them. The CDR3 has 13 amino acids. Germline V gene lookup returns CDR1 MNHNS and CDR2 SASEGT. The CDR3, as DNA: TGTGCCAGCAGTTCCTACGCTAACTATGGCTACACCTTC. This translates into CASSSYANYGYTF.

The chain uses TRBV27 and TRBJ2-1; TRBD1 or TRBD2 may be the D gene (5 bases each). Trimming cost V 9 bases and J 15 bases, with 24 bases left between them. The CDR3 sequence is 13 residues long. From germline, CDR1 is MNHEY and CDR2 SMNVEV (reference sequence). CDR3: CASTGVGNLYWFF. In DNA, the CDR3 is TGTGCCAGTACAGGTGTCGGGAACCTTTATTGGTTCTTC.

The V and J genes are TRBV18 and TRBJ2-1; 10 bases fit TRBD1. J lost 3 bases, V lost 3 bases, and 14 bases had no gene match. This CDR3 has 19 residues. Germline V gene lookup returns CDR1 KGHSH and CDR2 LQKENI. The CDR3 region has the DNA TGTGCCAGCTCACCGCGACAGGGGGCGAGAATAGCCTACTACAATGAGCAGTTCTTC. Encoded protein: CASSPRQGARIAYYNEQFF.

This rearrangement joins TRBV6-1 to TRBJ2-5, with no clear D. Germline values: CDR1 MNHNS, CDR2 SASEGT. The V end lost 1 base, the J end lost 7 bases, and 10 bases lay between the germline ends. The CDR3 is 13 amino acids. The CDR3 sequence: CASSEGPEGTQYF. The CDR3 bases are TGTGCCAGCAGTGAAGGACCGGAAGGGACCCAGTACTTC.

In regard to this clone: Other DNA sequences in the same sample also yield this CDR3. The chain is built from TRBV6-5 and TRBJ2-3, with 9 bases fitting TRBD2. With V trimmed by 7 bases and J by 3 bases, 5 bases remained unmatched. The CDR3 runs to 14 residues. Germline lookup yields CDR1 MNHEY and CDR2 SVGAGI. The CDR3 sequence is CASTPGLATDTQYF. DNA for the CDR3: TGTGCCAGCACTCCGGGACTAGCAACAGATACGCAGTATTTT.

Remarks on this clone: This CDR3 is also generated by other DNA sequences in the sample. The chain links TRBV27 to TRBJ2-1; D may correspond to TRBD1 or TRBD2 (5 bases each). The CDR3 is 12 amino acids. Trimming removed 6 bases at V and 9 bases at J, with 12 bases between. Germline loops: CDR1 MNHEY, CDR2 SMNVEV (reference sequence). CDR3 protein: CASSLGVGEQFF. In DNA, the CDR3 is TGTGCCAGCAGCCTGGGGGTGGGTGAGCAGTTCTTC.

The chain recombines TRBV7-9 with TRBJ1-4, with D unclear. Trimming removed 3 bases from V and 1 base from J, with 15 bases in between. CDR3 length: 17 amino acids. Per germline, CDR1 SEHNR and CDR2 FQNEAQ (reference sequence). Written as DNA, the CDR3 is TGTGCCAGCAGCTTGGCGGCTGGAGGTGGAACTAATGAAAAACTGTTTTTT. This sequence encodes CASSLAAGGGTNEKLFF.

This chain uses TRBV10-2 with TRBJ2-1; 7 bases align to TRBD2. V dropped 8 bases and J dropped 10; count of bases not matched to a gene: 17. Germline lookup yields CDR1 WSHSY and CDR2 SAAADI. This CDR3 is built from 15 residues. The CDR3 protein is CASPEGRERDYEQFF. DNA of the CDR3: TGCGCCAGCCCCGAGGGGCGGGAGAGGGATTACGAGCAGTTCTTC.

V gene TRBV9 combines with J gene TRBJ2-1; D is ambiguous. The length of the CDR3 is 12 residues. Per germline, CDR1 SGDLS and CDR2 YYNGEE. V shed 3 bases and J shed 8 bases, with 9 bases lying between them. CDR3 nucleotides: TGTGCCAGCAGCGCGAGTCGGTATGAGCAGTTCTTC. This encodes CASSASRYEQFF.

This sequence joins TRBV5-1 and TRBJ1-1; D call uncertain. Looked up from germline, CDR1 is SGHRS and CDR2 is YFSETQ. V gave up 8 bases and J gave up 0 bases, with 11 bases separating them. The CDR3 runs to 13 residues. DNA for the CDR3: TGCGCCAGTACCGACCAATTGAACACTGAAGCTTTCTTT. Amino acids: CASTDQLNTEAFF. Supplemented by reference TRBV5-1 and TRBJ1-1, the full variable domain reads KAGVTQTPRYLIKTRGQQVTLSCSPISGHRSVSWYQQTPGQGLQFLFEYFSETQRNKGNFPGRFSGRQFSNSRSEMNVSTLELGDSALYLCASTDQLNTEAFFGQGTRLTVV.

This clone was counted once. The chain uses TRBV10-3 and TRBJ2-2; 8 bases agree with TRBD1. Germline V gene sequence: CDR1 ENHRY, CDR2 SYGVKD. After removal of 4 bases from V and 4 bases from J, the junction contained 5 bases not matched to a gene. The CDR3 has 15 residues. This CDR3 reads CAISGTGLTTGELFF. Written as DNA, the CDR3 is TGTGCCATCAGTGGGACAGGGCTGACCACCGGGGAGCTGTTTTTT.

This chain joins TRBV7-2 and TRBJ2-7; possibly TRBD1 for D (5 bases). Germline CDR1 and CDR2: SGHTA and FQGNSA. The CDR3 has 15 amino acids. Trimming pared 1 base from V and 2 bases from J, leaving 12 bases between. CDR3 amino acids: CASSLGGSYTYEQYF. DNA of the CDR3: TGTGCCAGCAGCTTAGGGGGCAGCTACACCTACGAGCAGTACTTC.

V gene TRBV28 combines with J gene TRBJ2-7; the D gene is possibly TRBD1 (6 bases). From germline, CDR1 is MDHEN and CDR2 SYDVKM. The CDR3 length is 15 residues. Between the trimmed V and J ends, which lost 6 bases and 5 bases, there was a span of 20 bases. The CDR3 sequence: CASSSPRRGDDEQYF. DNA for the CDR3: TGTGCCAGCAGCTCCCCCCGCAGGGGAGATGACGAGCAGTACTTC.

This clone appeared once. The rearrangement links TRBV10-1 to TRBJ2-5; 13 bases align to TRBD2. CDR1 and CDR2 from the germline V gene are WNHNN and SYGVQD (reference sequence). The CDR3 covers 16 residues. V shed 4 bases, J shed 4 bases, and the junction held 6 bases outside the gene matches. The CDR3 protein is CASSVGLAGVGETQYF. Written as DNA, the CDR3 is TGCGCCAGCAGTGTCGGACTAGCGGGAGTTGGAGAGACCCAGTACTTC.

V usage is TRBV2 and J usage is TRBJ1-2; D remains ambiguous. Germline CDR1 reads SNHLY; CDR2 reads FYNNEI. The CDR3 contains 13 residues. Trimming removed 2 bases at V and 6 bases at J, with 10 bases between. CDR3 loop: CASSEYAPNGYTF. In DNA form, the CDR3 reads TGTGCCAGCAGTGAATATGCACCAAATGGCTACACCTTC.

This chain joins TRBV2 and TRBJ2-3, with D unresolved. Germline-derived CDR1 and CDR2 are SNHLY and FYNNEI. CDR3 length equals 13 residues. The germline V and J ends were trimmed by 6 bases and 2 bases, with 9 bases remaining between them. In DNA form, the CDR3 reads TGTGCCAGCAGCCGAGCCCTCACAGATACGCAGTATTTT. Amino acids: CASSRALTDTQYF.

V is TRBV18 and J is TRBJ2-7; perhaps TRBD2 as D (6 bases). Trimming took off 0 bases at V and 5 bases at J, with 14 bases between the two ends. This CDR3 contains 15 residues. Germline V gene sequence: CDR1 KGHSH, CDR2 LQKENI. The CDR3 here is CASSPPYGGIHEQYF. In nucleotides, the CDR3 is TGTGCCAGCTCACCACCGTACGGAGGGATCCACGAGCAGTACTTC.

Note on this clone: Other DNA variants within this sample encode the same CDR3. The chain links TRBV7-2 to TRBJ2-3; no firm D call. The ends were cut back, 3 bases at V and 0 bases at J, with 7 bases in the middle. CDR3 length equals 14 residues. Germline V gene data show CDR1 as SGHTA and CDR2 as FQGNSA. In DNA form, the CDR3 reads TGTGCCAGCAGCTTTAGGGCTAGCACAGATACGCAGTATTTT. Translation: CASSFRASTDTQYF.